The 8 T cell receptor beta chains reported below all come from one sample, sequenced in a study of T cell responses to AZD1222 COVID-19 vaccine (TCRdb year 2021). Receptor amplification or capture employed the immunoSEQ multiplex PCR assay. TCRdb retrieved this table from immuneACCESS and kept in-frame rearrangements only. Not all clones are present; in checked studies, unresolved V genes account for under half, and no reason is known for the remainder. The sample profile shows some 97,000 clones; 80% to 95% of them were found once. The biggest ten clones account for more than 1.5% of the sample. The intended sense of this specimen's time point label: baseline before first vaccination. Sequencing used peripheral blood, obtained on day 0 of AZD1222 vaccination. These receptors came from an adult in good health.

The chain has TRBV12-3 or TRBV12-4 and TRBJ1-5; TRBD1 is a possible D gene (5 bases). V was clipped by 3 bases and J by 7 bases, with 7 bases between them. CDR3 length: 12 residues. CDR3 sequence (DNA): TGTGCCAGCAGTTTTTGGGGCCAGCCCCAGCATTTT. Residues: CASSFWGQPQHF.

The CDR3 bases are TGCAGCGTTGAAGATCGGGCCGCCGGAAACACCATATATTTT. It is translated as CSVEDRAAGNTIYF. The rearrangement joins TRBV29-1 to TRBJ1-3; D is ambiguous. CDR3 length: 14 amino acids. The germline V and J ends were trimmed by 0 bases and 4 bases, with 10 bases remaining between them. CDR1 SQVTM and CDR2 ANQGSEA come from the germline V gene.

This clone showed up just a few times. The chain uses TRBV24-1 and TRBJ1-5, with 8 bases aligning to TRBD1. CDR1 is KGHDR, CDR2 SFDVKD, per germline. The CDR3 spans 16 residues. V was pared by 3 bases and J by 3 bases, with 6 bases of the junction left unmatched. The CDR3 region is CATSDNRQGINQPQHF. The CDR3 DNA is TGTGCCACCAGTGATAACAGACAGGGGATCAATCAGCCCCAGCATTTT.

V and J are TRBV11-2 and TRBJ2-1, with D perhaps given as TRBD1 or TRBD2 (5 bases each). The V gene's germline CDR1 is SGHAT and CDR2 FQNNGV. Trimming shortened V by 7 bases and J by 9 bases, and 19 bases separated the two germline ends. The CDR3 spans 14 residues. CDR3 loop: CASTRGPRTGEQFF. CDR3 coding DNA: TGTGCCAGCACTCGGGGACCCCGAACGGGTGAGCAGTTCTTC.

The table lists this clone with a few counts. V is TRBV3-1 (or the pseudogene TRBV3-2) and J is TRBJ1-6; TRBD1 agrees at 7 bases. V dropped 1 base and J dropped 9; count of bases not matched to a gene: 3. Germline V CDR1 and CDR2: LGHDT, YNNKEL (reference sequence). CDR3 length: 14 amino acids. CDR3 in DNA: TGTGCCAGCAGCCAAGGGACAGGTAGTTCACCCCTCCACTTT. Translated: CASSQGTGSSPLHF.

The genes are TRBV9 and TRBJ2-2, with D uncertain. The CDR3 loop spans 15 amino acids. Germline values: CDR1 SGDLS, CDR2 YYNGEE. The V and J ends lost 0 bases and 1 base respectively, with 7 bases between them. The CDR3 DNA sequence: TGTGCCAGCAGCGTAGTGGCAGGGAACACCGGGGAGCTGTTTTTT. Its translation is CASSVVAGNTGELFF.

This chain joins TRBV30 and TRBJ2-3, with a possible D match to TRBD1 (5 bases). CDR1 and CDR2 (germline): GTSNPN, SVGIG (reference sequence). This CDR3 region has 15 residues. Between the trimmed V and J ends, which lost 4 bases and 0 bases, there was a span of 14 bases. For the CDR3, the DNA is TGTGCCTGGAAGGGGAACCTCTGGAGCACAGATACGCAGTATTTT. Amino acids: CAWKGNLWSTDTQYF.

The chain couples TRBV20-1 to TRBJ2-3; D uncertain. Germline V CDR1 and CDR2: DFQATT, SNEGSKA (reference sequence). The CDR3 has 10 amino acids. CDR3 loop: CTMKADTQYF. CDR3 in DNA: TGCACGATGAAAGCAGATACGCAGTATTTT.